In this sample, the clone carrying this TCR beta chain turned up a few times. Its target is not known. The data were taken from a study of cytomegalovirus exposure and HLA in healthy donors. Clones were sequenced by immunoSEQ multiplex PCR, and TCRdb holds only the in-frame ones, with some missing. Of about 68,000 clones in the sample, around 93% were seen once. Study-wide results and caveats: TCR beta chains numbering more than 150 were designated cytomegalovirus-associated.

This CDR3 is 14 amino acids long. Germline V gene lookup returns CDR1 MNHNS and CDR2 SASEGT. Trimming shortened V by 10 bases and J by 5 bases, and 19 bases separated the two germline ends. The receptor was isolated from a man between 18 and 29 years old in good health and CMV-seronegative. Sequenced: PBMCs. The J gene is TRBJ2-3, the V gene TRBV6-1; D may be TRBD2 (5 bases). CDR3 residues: CATQKSSSIDTQYF. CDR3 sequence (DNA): TGTGCCACGCAGAAGTCTAGCAGTATAGATACGCAGTATTTT.